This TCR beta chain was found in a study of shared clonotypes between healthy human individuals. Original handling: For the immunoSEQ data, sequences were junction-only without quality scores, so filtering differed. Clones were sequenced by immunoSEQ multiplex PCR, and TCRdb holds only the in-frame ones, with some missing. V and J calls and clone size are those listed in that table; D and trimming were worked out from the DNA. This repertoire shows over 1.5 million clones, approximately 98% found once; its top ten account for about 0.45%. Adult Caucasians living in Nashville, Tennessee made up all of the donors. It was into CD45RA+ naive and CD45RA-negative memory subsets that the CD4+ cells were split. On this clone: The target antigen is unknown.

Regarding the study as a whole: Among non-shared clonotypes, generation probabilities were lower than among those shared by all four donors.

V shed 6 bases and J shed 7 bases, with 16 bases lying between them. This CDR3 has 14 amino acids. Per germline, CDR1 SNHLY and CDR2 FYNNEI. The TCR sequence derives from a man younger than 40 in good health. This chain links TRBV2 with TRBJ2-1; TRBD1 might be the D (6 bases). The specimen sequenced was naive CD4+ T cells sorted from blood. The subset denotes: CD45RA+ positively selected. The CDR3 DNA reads TGTGCCAGCAGACGAACAGGGTCGGTAAATGAGCAGTTCTTC. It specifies CASRRTGSVNEQFF.